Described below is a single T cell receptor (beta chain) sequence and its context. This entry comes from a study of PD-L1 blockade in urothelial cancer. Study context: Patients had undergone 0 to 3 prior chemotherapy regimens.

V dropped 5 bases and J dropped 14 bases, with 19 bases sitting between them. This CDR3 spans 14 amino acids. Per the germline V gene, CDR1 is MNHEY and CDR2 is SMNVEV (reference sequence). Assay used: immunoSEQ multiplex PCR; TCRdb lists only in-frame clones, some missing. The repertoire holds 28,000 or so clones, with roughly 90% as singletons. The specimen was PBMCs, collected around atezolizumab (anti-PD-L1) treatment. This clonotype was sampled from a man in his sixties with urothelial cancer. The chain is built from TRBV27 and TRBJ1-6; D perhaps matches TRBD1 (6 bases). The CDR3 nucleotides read TGTGCCAGCAGTCACGGGACAAGGGGTTGGGCCCTCCACTTT. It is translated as CASSHGTRGWALHF.